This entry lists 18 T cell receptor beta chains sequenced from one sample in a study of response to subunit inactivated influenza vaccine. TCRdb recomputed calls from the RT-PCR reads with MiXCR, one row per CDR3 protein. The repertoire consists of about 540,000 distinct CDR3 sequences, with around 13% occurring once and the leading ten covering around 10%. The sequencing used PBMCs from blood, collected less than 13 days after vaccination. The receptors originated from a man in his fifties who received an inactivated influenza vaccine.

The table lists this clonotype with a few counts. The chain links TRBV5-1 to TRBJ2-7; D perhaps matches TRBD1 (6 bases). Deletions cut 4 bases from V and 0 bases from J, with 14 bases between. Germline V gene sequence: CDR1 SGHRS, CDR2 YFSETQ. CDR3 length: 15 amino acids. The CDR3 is CASSLQGPSSYEQYF. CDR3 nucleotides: TGCGCCAGCAGCCTACAGGGACCCAGCTCCTACGAGCAGTACTTC.

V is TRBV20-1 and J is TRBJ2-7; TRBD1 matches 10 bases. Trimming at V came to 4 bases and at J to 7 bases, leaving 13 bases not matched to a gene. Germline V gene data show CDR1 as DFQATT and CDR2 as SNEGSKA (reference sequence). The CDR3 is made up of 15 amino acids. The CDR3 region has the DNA TGCAGTGCTACATCCCGGGACAGGGGTTCGTGGGAGCAGTACTTC. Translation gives CSATSRDRGSWEQYF.

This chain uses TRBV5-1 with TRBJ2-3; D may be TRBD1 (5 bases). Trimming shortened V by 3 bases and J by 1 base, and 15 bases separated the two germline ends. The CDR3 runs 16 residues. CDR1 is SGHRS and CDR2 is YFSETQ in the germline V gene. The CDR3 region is CASSSYPGHRTDTQYF. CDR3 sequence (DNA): TGCGCCAGCAGCTCTTACCCTGGACATCGCACAGATACGCAGTATTTT.

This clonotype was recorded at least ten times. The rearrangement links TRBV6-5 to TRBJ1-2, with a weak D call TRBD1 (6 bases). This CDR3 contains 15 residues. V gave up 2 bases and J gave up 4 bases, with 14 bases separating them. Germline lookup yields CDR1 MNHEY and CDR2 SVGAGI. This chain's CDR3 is CASSYASGATYGYTF. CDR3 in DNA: TGTGCCAGCAGTTACGCTTCAGGGGCGACCTATGGCTACACCTTC.

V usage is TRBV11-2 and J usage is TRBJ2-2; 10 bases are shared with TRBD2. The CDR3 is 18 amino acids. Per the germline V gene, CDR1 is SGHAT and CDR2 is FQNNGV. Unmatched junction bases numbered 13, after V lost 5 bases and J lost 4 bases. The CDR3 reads CASSPVIGSGGATGELFF. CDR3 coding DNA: TGTGCCAGCAGCCCCGTCATTGGGAGCGGGGGGGCCACCGGGGAGCTGTTTTTT. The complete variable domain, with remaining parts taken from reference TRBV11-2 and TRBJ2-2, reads EAGVAQSPRYKIIEKRQSVAFWCNPISGHATLYWYQQILGQGPKLLIQFQNNGVVDDSQLPKDRFSAERLKGVDSTLKIQPAKLEDSAVYLCASSPVIGSGGATGELFFGEGSRLTVL.

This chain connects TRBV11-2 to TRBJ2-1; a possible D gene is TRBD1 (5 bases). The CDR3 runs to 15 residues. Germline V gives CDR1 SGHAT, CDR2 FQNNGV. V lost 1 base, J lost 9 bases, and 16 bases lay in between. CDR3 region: CASSLGTYGRAEQFF. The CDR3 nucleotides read TGTGCCAGCAGCTTAGGGACGTACGGCAGGGCTGAGCAGTTCTTC.

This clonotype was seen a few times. The CDR3 reads CASSLDWTSGVSSYNEQFF. The CDR3 nucleotides are TGTGCCAGCAGCTTAGATTGGACTAGCGGAGTAAGCTCCTACAATGAGCAGTTCTTC. This chain connects TRBV11-2 to TRBJ2-1, with 10 bases aligning to TRBD2. V shed 0 bases and J 0 bases; nucleotides not matched to a gene: 8. CDR3 length: 19 residues. Germline assignment: CDR1 SGHAT and CDR2 FQNNGV.

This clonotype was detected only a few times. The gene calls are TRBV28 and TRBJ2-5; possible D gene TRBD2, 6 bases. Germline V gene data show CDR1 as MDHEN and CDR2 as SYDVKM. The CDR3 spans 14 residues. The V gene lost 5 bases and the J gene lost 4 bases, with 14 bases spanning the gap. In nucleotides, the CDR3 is TGTGCCAGCAGTCCCACTGGTAGCGGAGAGACCCAGTACTTC. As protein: CASSPTGSGETQYF.

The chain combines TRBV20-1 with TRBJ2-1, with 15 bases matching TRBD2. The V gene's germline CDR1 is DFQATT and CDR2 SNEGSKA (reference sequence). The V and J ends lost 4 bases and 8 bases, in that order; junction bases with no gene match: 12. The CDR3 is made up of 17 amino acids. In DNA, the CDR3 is TGCAGTGCTACGGACCCCGGGGGGACTAGCGGGAGGCATGAGCAGTTCTTC. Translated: CSATDPGGTSGRHEQFF.

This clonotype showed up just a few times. The CDR3 DNA reads as TGCGCCAGCAGCCAAGTGGGAACGCCCGGGGCTACCCAGTACTTC. Protein product: CASSQVGTPGATQYF. This chain joins TRBV4-1 and TRBJ2-5, with D perhaps TRBD1 or TRBD2 (5 bases each). V lost 1 base and J 8 bases, leaving 17 bases between the germline ends. This CDR3 has 15 amino acids. The germline CDR1 and CDR2 sequences are MGHRA and YSYEKL.

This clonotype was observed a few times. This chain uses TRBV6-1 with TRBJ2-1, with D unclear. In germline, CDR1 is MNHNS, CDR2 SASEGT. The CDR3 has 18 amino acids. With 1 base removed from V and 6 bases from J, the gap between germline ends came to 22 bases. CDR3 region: CASSEERPTQRRGNEQFF. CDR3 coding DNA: TGTGCCAGCAGTGAAGAGAGGCCTACCCAGCGCCGCGGCAATGAGCAGTTCTTC.

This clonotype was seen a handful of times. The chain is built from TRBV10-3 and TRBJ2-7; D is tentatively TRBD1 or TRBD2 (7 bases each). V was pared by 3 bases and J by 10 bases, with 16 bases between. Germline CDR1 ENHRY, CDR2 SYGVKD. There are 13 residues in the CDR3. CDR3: CAISERGEGAQYF. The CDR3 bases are TGTGCCATCAGTGAACGGGGGGAGGGGGCCCAGTACTTC.

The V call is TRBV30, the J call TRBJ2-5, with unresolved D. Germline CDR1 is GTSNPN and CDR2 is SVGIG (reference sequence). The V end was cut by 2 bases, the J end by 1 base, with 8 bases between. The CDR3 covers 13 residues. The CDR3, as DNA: TGTGCCTGGAGTAGGGCAGCCCAAGAGACCCAGTACTTC. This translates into CAWSRAAQETQYF.

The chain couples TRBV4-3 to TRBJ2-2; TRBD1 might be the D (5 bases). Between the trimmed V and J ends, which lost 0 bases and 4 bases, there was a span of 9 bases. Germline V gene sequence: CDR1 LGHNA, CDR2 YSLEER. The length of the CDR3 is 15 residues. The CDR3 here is CASSQDQGRTGELFF. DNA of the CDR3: TGCGCCAGCAGCCAAGATCAGGGTCGCACCGGGGAGCTGTTTTTT.

The CDR3 sequence is CASSMGTGRGDQPQHF. CDR3 bases: TGTGCCAGCAGCATGGGGACAGGGCGGGGAGATCAGCCCCAGCATTTT. The chain employs TRBV12-3 or TRBV12-4 and TRBJ1-5; 9 nucleotides match TRBD1. V lost 6 bases and J lost 5; bases outside the gene matches: 11. This CDR3 is built from 16 residues.

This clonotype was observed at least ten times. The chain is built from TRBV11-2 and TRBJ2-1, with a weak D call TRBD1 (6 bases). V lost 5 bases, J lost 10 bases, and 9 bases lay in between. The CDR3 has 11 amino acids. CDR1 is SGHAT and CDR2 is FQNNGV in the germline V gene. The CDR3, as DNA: TGTGCCAGCAGCCCCGGGACAGAGCAGTTCTTC. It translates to CASSPGTEQFF.

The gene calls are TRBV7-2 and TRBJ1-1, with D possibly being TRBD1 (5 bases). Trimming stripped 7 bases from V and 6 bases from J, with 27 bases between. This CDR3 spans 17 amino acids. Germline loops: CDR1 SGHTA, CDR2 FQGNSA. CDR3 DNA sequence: TGTGCCAGCACCCTCTATTGGGGGGGGAAGGATGGTGCTGAAGCTTTCTTT. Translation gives CASTLYWGGKDGAEAFF.

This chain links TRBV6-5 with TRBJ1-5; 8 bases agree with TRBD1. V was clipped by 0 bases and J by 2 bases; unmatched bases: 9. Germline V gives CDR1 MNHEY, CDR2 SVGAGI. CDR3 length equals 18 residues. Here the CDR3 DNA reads TGTGCCAGCAGTTACTCCGGCGGACAGGGCGGAGGCAATCAGCCCCAGCATTTT. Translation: CASSYSGGQGGGNQPQHF.